The sequence of this T cell receptor beta chain was determined in a study of cytomegalovirus exposure and HLA in healthy donors. Germline V gene sequence: CDR1 ENHRY, CDR2 SYGVKD. V lost 4 bases, J lost 5 bases, and 15 bases lay in between. This CDR3 region has 15 residues. PCR used 60 Vbeta primers and 13 Jbeta primers. Clones were read by immunoSEQ multiplex PCR, and TCRdb kept only the in-frame ones, dropping some. Of about 180,000 clones listed, around 80% are singletons. Points from the study as a whole: The study flagged roughly 160 TCR beta chains as cytomegalovirus-associated. The authors judged a highly shared variant cluster likely a sequencing artifact.

About this clone: Its antigen is currently unknown.

Sequences were obtained from PBMCs. This chain links TRBV10-3 with TRBJ2-1, with D perhaps TRBD2 (6 bases). This TCR was sampled from a man younger than 35 in good health and CMV-seronegative. Here the CDR3 reads CAISGPRGENNEQFF. CDR3 in DNA: TGTGCCATCAGTGGCCCGCGCGGGGAGAACAATGAGCAGTTCTTC.